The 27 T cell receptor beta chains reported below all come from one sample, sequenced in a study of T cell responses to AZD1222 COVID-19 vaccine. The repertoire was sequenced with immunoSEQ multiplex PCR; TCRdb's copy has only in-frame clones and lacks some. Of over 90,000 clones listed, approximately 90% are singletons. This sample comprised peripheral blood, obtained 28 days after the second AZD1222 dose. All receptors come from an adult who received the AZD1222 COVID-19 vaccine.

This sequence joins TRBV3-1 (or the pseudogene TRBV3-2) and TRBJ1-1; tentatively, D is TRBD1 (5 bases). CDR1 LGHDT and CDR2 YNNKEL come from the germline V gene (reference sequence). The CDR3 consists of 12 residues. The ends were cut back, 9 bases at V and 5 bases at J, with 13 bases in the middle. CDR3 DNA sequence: TGTGCCAGTCAGGAGGGGACGACTGAAGCTTTCTTT. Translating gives CASQEGTTEAFF.

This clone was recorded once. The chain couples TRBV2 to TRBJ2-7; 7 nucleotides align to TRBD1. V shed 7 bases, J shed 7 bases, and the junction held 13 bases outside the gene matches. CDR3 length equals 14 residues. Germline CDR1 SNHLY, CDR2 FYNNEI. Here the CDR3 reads CASMRDRAGWEQYF. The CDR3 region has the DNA TGTGCCAGCATGAGAGACAGGGCCGGGTGGGAGCAGTACTTC.

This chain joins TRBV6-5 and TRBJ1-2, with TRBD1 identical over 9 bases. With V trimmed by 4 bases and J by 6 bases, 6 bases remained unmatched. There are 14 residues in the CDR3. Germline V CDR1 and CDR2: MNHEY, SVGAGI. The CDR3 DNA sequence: TGTGCCAGCAGTTTTCTACGGGACAGGGATGGCTACACCTTC. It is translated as CASSFLRDRDGYTF.

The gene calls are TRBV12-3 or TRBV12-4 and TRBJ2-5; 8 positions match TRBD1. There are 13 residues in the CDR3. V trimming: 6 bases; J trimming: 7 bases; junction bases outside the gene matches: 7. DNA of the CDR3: TGTGCCAGCAGCCTGACAGGGGTCGGGACCCAGTACTTC. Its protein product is CASSLTGVGTQYF.

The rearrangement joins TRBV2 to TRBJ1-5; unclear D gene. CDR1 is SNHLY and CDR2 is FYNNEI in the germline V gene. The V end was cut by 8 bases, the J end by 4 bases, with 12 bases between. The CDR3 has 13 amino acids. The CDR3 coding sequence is TGTGCCAGCGGAGTGGACGGGAATCAGCCCCAGCATTTT. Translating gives CASGVDGNQPQHF.

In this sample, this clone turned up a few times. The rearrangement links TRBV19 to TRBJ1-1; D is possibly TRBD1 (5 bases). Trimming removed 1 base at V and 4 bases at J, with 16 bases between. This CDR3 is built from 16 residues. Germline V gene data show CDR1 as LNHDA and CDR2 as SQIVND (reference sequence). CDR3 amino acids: CASSIGSTRVGTEAFF. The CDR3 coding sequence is TGTGCCAGTAGTATAGGGTCGACCAGGGTTGGCACTGAAGCTTTCTTT.

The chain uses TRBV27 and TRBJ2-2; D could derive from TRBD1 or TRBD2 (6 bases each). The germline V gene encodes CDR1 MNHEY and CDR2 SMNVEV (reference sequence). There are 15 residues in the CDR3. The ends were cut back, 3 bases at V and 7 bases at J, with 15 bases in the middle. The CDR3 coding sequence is TGTGCCAGCAGTTTTGAGGGGGGTAAGAGCGGGGAGCTGTTTTTT. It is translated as CASSFEGGKSGELFF.

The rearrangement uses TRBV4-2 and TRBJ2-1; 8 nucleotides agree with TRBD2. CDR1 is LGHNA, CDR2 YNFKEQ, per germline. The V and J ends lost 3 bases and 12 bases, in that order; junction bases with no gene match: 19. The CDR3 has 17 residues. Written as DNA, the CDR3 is TGTGCCAGCAGCCACCTACTAGCGGAGGGGGGTCCGGACGGGCAGTTCTTC. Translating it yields CASSHLLAEGGPDGQFF.

CDR3 nucleotides: TGTGCCAGCAGTCTTAGCGGGAGACAAGAGACCCAGTACTTC. This encodes CASSLSGRQETQYF. The rearrangement joins TRBV6-6 to TRBJ2-5; TRBD2 agrees at 9 bases. The CDR3 loop spans 14 amino acids. V shed 5 bases, J shed 2 bases, and the junction held 3 bases outside the gene matches. Germline CDR1 MNHNY, CDR2 SVGAGI (reference sequence).

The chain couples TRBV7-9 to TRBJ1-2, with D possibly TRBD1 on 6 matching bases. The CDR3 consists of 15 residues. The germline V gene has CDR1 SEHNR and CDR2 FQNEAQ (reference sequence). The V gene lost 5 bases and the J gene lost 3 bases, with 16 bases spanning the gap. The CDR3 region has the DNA TGTGCCAGCAGCCCGAGGGGGGCCTTCGACTATGGCTACACCTTC. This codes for CASSPRGAFDYGYTF.

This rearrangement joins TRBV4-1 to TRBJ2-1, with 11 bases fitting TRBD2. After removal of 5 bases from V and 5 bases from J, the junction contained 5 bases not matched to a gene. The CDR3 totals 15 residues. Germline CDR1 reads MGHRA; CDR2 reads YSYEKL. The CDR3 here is CASSFTSGSHNEQFF. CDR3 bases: TGCGCCAGCAGCTTCACTAGCGGGAGCCACAATGAGCAGTTCTTC.

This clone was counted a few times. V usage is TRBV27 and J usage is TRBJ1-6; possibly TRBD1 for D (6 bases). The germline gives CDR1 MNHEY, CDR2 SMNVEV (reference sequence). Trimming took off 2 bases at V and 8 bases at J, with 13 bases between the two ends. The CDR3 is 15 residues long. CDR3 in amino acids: CASSLGGALDSPLHF. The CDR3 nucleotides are TGTGCCAGCAGTTTAGGGGGGGCTCTAGATTCACCCCTCCACTTT.

The CDR3 region has the DNA TGCGCCAGCAGCTTGGTGGCCGGGTCCTATGGCTACACCTTC. This translates into CASSLVAGSYGYTF. The rearrangement uses TRBV5-1 and TRBJ1-2; D is undetermined. The CDR3 has 14 amino acids. Germline V gene sequence: CDR1 SGHRS, CDR2 YFSETQ. Trimming stripped 0 bases from V and 4 bases from J, with 10 bases between.

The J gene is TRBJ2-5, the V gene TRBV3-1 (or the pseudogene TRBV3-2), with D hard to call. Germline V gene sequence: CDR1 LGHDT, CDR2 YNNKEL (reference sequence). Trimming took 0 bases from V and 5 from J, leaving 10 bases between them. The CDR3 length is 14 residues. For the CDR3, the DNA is TGTGCCAGCAGCCAAGATCCGAGCAGCGAGACCCAGTACTTC. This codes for CASSQDPSSETQYF.

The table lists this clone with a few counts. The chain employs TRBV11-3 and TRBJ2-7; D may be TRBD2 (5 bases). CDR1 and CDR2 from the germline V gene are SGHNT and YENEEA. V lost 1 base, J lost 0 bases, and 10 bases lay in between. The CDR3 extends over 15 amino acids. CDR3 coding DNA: TGTGCCAGCAGCTTAGGGCTAGGGAGCTCCTACGAGCAGTACTTC. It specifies CASSLGLGSSYEQYF.

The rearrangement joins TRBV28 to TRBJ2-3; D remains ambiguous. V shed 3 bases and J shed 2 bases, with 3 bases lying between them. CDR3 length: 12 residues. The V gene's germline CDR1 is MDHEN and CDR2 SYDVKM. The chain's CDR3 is CASSLNTDTQYF. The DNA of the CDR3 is TGTGCCAGCAGTTTGAACACAGATACGCAGTATTTT.

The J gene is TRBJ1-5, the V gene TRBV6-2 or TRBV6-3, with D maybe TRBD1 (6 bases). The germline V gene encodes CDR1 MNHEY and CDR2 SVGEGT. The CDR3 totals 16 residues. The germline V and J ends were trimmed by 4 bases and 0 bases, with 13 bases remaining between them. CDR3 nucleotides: TGTGCCAGCAGTTTTTCCCAACAGGGTAGCAATCAGCCCCAGCATTTT. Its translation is CASSFSQQGSNQPQHF.

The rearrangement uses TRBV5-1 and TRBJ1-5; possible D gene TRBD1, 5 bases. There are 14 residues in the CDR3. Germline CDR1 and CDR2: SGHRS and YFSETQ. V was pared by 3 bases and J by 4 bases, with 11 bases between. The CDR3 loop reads CASSSQGENQPQHF. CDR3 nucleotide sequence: TGCGCCAGCAGCTCCCAGGGAGAAAATCAGCCCCAGCATTTT.

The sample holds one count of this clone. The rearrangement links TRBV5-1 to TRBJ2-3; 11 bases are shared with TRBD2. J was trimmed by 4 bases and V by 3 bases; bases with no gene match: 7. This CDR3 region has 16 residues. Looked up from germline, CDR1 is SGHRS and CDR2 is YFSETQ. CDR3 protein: CASSWIPSGGPDTQYF. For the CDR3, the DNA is TGCGCCAGCAGCTGGATTCCTAGCGGGGGGCCAGATACGCAGTATTTT.

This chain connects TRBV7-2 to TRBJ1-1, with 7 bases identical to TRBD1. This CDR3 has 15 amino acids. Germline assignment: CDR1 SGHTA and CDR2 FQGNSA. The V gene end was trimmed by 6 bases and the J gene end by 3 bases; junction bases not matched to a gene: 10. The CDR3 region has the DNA TGTGCCAGCAGTTCGCCGACAGGGAGGGACACTGAAGCTTTCTTT. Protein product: CASSSPTGRDTEAFF.

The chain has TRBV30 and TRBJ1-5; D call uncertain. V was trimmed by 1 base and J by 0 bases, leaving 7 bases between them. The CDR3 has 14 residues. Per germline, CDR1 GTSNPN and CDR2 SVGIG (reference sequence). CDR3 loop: CAWSAVSSNQPQHF. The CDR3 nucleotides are TGTGCCTGGAGTGCAGTGAGTAGCAATCAGCCCCAGCATTTT.

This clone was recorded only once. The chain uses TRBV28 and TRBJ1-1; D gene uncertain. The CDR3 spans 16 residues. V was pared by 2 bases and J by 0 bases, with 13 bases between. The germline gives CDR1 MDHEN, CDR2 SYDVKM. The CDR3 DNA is TGTGCCAGCAGTTTACCCCTGGGAGGTATGAACACTGAAGCTTTCTTT. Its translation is CASSLPLGGMNTEAFF.

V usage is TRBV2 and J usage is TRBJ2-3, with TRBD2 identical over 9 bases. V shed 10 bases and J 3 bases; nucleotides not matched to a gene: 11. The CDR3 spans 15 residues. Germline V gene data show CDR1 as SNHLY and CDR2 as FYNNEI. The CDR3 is CATPLAGGRTDTQYF. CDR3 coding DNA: TGTGCCACTCCGCTCGCGGGGGGGCGGACAGATACGCAGTATTTT.

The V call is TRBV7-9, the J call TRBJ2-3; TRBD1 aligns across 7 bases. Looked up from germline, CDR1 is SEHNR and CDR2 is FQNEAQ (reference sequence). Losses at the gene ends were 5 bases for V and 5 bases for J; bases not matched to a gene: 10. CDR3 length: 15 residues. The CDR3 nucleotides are TGTGCCAGCAGCCCCCCGAGGGCAGGGGGAGATACGCAGTATTTT. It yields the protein CASSPPRAGGDTQYF.

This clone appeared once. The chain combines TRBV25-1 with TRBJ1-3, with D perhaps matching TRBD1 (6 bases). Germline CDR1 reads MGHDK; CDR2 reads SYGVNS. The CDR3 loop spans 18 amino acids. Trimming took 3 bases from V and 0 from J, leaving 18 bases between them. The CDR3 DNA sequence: TGTGCCAGCAGTGATGGGATCACAGGGACCCTCTCTGGAAACACCATATATTTT. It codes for CASSDGITGTLSGNTIYF.

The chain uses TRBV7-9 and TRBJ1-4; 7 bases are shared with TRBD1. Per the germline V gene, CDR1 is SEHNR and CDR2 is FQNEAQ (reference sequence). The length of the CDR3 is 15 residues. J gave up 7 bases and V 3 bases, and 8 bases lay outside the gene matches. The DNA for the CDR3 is TGTGCCAGCAGCTTGGGACAGTTCGATACTGAAAAACTGTTTTTT. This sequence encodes CASSLGQFDTEKLFF. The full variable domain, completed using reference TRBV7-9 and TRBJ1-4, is DTGVSQNPRHKITKRGQNVTFRCDPISEHNRLYWYRQTLGQGPEFLTYFQNEAQLEKSRLLSDRFSAERPKGSFSTLEIQRTEQGDSAMYLCASSLGQFDTEKLFFGSGTQLSVL.

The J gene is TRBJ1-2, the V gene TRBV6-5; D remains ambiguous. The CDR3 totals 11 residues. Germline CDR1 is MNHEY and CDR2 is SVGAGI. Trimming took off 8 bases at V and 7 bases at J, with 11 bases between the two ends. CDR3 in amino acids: CASRGGGGYTF. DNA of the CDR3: TGTGCCAGCCGGGGTGGTGGTGGCTACACCTTC.